Presented here are 20 T cell receptor beta chains from one specimen sequenced in a study of blood T cell repertoires in COVID-19. Only in-frame clones appear in the TCRdb table, and some are missing; sequencing was by immunoSEQ multiplex PCR. The data show 300,000 or so clones, around 90% seen once. The specimen was PBMCs or T cells enriched from blood (not recorded which). The receptors were gathered from a man between 60 and 75 years old who had recovered from COVID-19.

The rearrangement links TRBV6-5 to TRBJ1-1, with unresolved D. There are 15 residues in the CDR3. The V gene lost 8 bases and the J gene lost 4 bases, with 20 bases spanning the gap. Looked up from germline, CDR1 is MNHEY and CDR2 is SVGAGI. In nucleotides, the CDR3 is TGTGCCAGCTGGGAAAGGGAGGTCGGAGGCACTGAAGCTTTCTTT. Translated, it gives CASWEREVGGTEAFF.

This clone came up once. This sequence joins TRBV3-1 (or the pseudogene TRBV3-2) and TRBJ2-4; D not resolved. Between the trimmed V and J ends, which lost 4 bases and 0 bases, there was a span of 13 bases. This CDR3 region has 16 residues. In germline, CDR1 is LGHDT, CDR2 YNNKEL (reference sequence). CDR3 coding DNA: TGTGCCAGCAGCCCCTTCCATGCGCTAGCCAAAAACATTCAGTACTTC. Translated: CASSPFHALAKNIQYF.

J is TRBJ2-3 and V is TRBV11-2; D remains ambiguous. CDR1 and CDR2 (germline): SGHAT, FQNNGV. This CDR3 has 13 amino acids. V dropped 0 bases and J dropped 6 bases, with 7 bases sitting between them. The chain's CDR3 is CASSLEPRDTQYF. CDR3 nucleotide sequence: TGTGCCAGCAGCTTAGAACCCAGGGATACGCAGTATTTT.

V usage is TRBV28 and J usage is TRBJ2-5; the match to TRBD2 covers 7 bases. The CDR3 is made up of 13 amino acids. CDR1 and CDR2 from the germline V gene are MDHEN and SYDVKM. Losses at the gene ends were 6 bases for V and 5 bases for J; bases not matched to a gene: 6. The CDR3 coding sequence is TGTGCCAGCAGACGCGGGGGAGTTGAGACCCAGTACTTC. Its translation: CASRRGGVETQYF.

This clone was seen a single time. V and J are TRBV5-4 and TRBJ2-1, with D uncertain. Germline-derived CDR1 and CDR2 are SGHNT and YYREEE (reference sequence). Trimming shortened V by 2 bases and J by 5 bases, and 17 bases separated the two germline ends. The CDR3 consists of 16 residues. CDR3 residues: CASSFPLSATHNEQFF. The DNA of the CDR3 is TGTGCCAGCAGCTTCCCCCTGAGCGCAACACACAATGAGCAGTTCTTC.

J is TRBJ2-1 and V is TRBV11-2, with 15 bases fitting TRBD2. The CDR3 is made up of 16 amino acids. The junction had 4 bases not matched to a gene; V was cut back by 1 base and J by 9 bases. CDR1 is SGHAT, CDR2 FQNNGV, per germline. The CDR3 is CASSLAGTSGRSEQFF. Here the CDR3 DNA reads TGTGCCAGCAGCTTAGCTGGGACTAGCGGGAGGAGTGAGCAGTTCTTC.

The chain combines TRBV6-1 with TRBJ1-1; 9 bases are a match to TRBD1. V shed 3 bases and J 13 bases; nucleotides not matched to a gene: 6. CDR1 and CDR2 from the germline V gene are MNHNS and SASEGT. The CDR3 sequence is 12 residues long. The CDR3 DNA reads as TGTGCCAGCAGTGACCGGGACAGGGAGGTTTTCTTT. Encoded protein: CASSDRDREVFF.

The chain's CDR3 is CASSQDIAGNNGYTF. The CDR3 DNA is TGCGCCAGCAGCCAAGATATCGCGGGGAACAATGGCTACACCTTC. The J gene is TRBJ1-2, the V gene TRBV4-3; no reliable D call. Germline loops: CDR1 LGHNA, CDR2 YSLEER. The CDR3 loop spans 15 amino acids. The germline V and J ends were trimmed by 0 bases and 6 bases, with 14 bases remaining between them.

The chain combines TRBV28 with TRBJ1-5; no clear D. This CDR3 region has 13 residues. Germline-derived CDR1 and CDR2 are MDHEN and SYDVKM. V lost 7 bases to trimming and J lost 3 bases, with 10 bases between them. CDR3 residues: CASIAGNNQPQHF. The CDR3 coding sequence is TGTGCCAGCATCGCGGGAAACAATCAGCCCCAGCATTTT.

J is TRBJ2-3 and V is TRBV9; 7 bases are a match to TRBD2. J lost 3 bases, V lost 0 bases, and 10 bases had no gene match. There are 17 residues in the CDR3. Germline CDR1 and CDR2: SGDLS and YYNGEE. CDR3 DNA: TGTGCCAGCAGCGTAGTCGGTTCGGGGGGTACTACAGATACGCAGTATTTT. Encoded protein: CASSVVGSGGTTDTQYF.

The chain employs TRBV29-1 and TRBJ2-1, with D maybe TRBD2 (5 bases). The V gene lost 3 bases and the J gene lost 4 bases, with 16 bases spanning the gap. CDR1 and CDR2 (germline): SQVTM, ANQGSEA. CDR3 size: 15 residues. CDR3 nucleotides: TGCAGCGTTGAGCGTCTAGCCCTAACATACAATGAGCAGTTCTTC. Residues: CSVERLALTYNEQFF.

The chain joins TRBV5-5 to TRBJ2-1, with 13 bases that match TRBD2. The CDR3 spans 15 residues. With 2 bases clipped from V and 7 bases from J, the junction kept 3 bases outside the gene matches. Germline loops: CDR1 SGHKS, CDR2 YYEKEE (reference sequence). The CDR3 loop reads CASSFQGLAGNEQFF. Written as DNA, the CDR3 is TGTGCCAGCAGCTTTCAGGGACTAGCGGGAAATGAGCAGTTCTTC. Complete variable domain (other parts from reference TRBV5-5 and TRBJ2-1): DAGVTQSPTHLIKTRGQQVTLRCSPISGHKSVSWYQQVLGQGPQFIFQYYEKEERGRGNFPDRFSARQFPNYSSELNVNALLLGDSALYLCASSFQGLAGNEQFFGPGTRLTVL.

In its sample, this clone was seen a few times. The chain links TRBV5-1 to TRBJ2-5; possibly TRBD1 for D (5 bases). CDR1 and CDR2 (germline): SGHRS, YFSETQ. The ends were cut back, 0 bases at V and 5 bases at J, with 17 bases in the middle. This CDR3 spans 16 amino acids. The CDR3 region is CASSLGLDTRGETQYF. The CDR3 region has the DNA TGCGCCAGCAGCTTGGGCCTGGACACAAGAGGCGAGACCCAGTACTTC. Supplemented by reference TRBV5-1 and TRBJ2-5, the full variable domain reads KAGVTQTPRYLIKTRGQQVTLSCSPISGHRSVSWYQQTPGQGLQFLFEYFSETQRNKGNFPGRFSGRQFSNSRSEMNVSTLELGDSALYLCASSLGLDTRGETQYFGPGTRLLVL.

This chain uses TRBV7-6 with TRBJ2-1, with a tentative D call TRBD2 (6 bases). V gave up 5 bases and J gave up 7 bases, with 18 bases separating them. Germline CDR1 is SGHVS and CDR2 is FNYEAQ. This CDR3 comprises 15 residues. The CDR3, as DNA: TGTGCCAGCAGCCCCCCGGGAGCCATGGTAAATGAGCAGTTCTTC. It translates to CASSPPGAMVNEQFF.

The count of this clone is one. The V call is TRBV5-4, the J call TRBJ2-6, with a tentative D call TRBD2 (6 bases). V dropped 4 bases and J dropped 5 bases, with 13 bases sitting between them. The germline gives CDR1 SGHNT, CDR2 YYREEE (reference sequence). The CDR3 has 15 residues. In nucleotides, the CDR3 is TGTGCCAGCAGCCCACAGCGGGCTCGGGCCAACGTCCTGACTTTC. Translation: CASSPQRARANVLTF.

This chain uses TRBV5-1 with TRBJ1-3; D is possibly TRBD1 (5 bases). The CDR3 length is 17 residues. Germline loops: CDR1 SGHRS, CDR2 YFSETQ. The V end lost 4 bases, the J end lost 4 bases, and 21 bases lay between the germline ends. The CDR3: CASSPQPLRGSGNTIYF. The CDR3 bases are TGCGCCAGCAGCCCCCAACCCTTAAGGGGTTCAGGAAACACCATATATTTT.

The chain couples TRBV5-8 to TRBJ2-3; D might be TRBD1 (6 bases). The germline V gene encodes CDR1 SGHTS and CDR2 YDEGEE. This CDR3 contains 16 residues. The V and J ends lost 5 bases and 3 bases respectively, with 19 bases between them. This CDR3 is CASSFEQGPRTDTQYF. The CDR3 nucleotides read TGTGCCAGCAGTTTCGAACAGGGTCCCAGGACAGATACGCAGTATTTT.

The chain employs TRBV5-4 and TRBJ1-6; 9 nucleotides agree with TRBD1. From germline, CDR1 is SGHNT and CDR2 YYREEE (reference sequence). V gave up 4 bases and J gave up 10 bases; unmatched junction bases: 6. This CDR3 comprises 14 residues. Here the CDR3 reads CASSPTGGASPLHF. CDR3 coding DNA: TGTGCCAGCAGCCCAACAGGGGGCGCGTCACCCCTCCACTTT. Filled out from reference TRBV5-4 and TRBJ1-6, the complete variable domain reads ETGVTQSPTHLIKTRGQQVTLRCSSQSGHNTVSWYQQALGQGPQFIFQYYREEENGRGNFPPRFSGLQFPNYSSELNVNALELDDSALYLCASSPTGGASPLHFGNGTRLTVT.

The chain carries TRBV6-2 or TRBV6-3 and TRBJ1-5; TRBD1 is a possible D gene (5 bases). The V end was cut by 2 bases, the J end by 4 bases, with 12 bases between. The CDR3 totals 15 residues. Germline CDR1 and CDR2: MNHEY and SVGEGT. CDR3 amino acids: CASSYAGSRNQPQHF. For the CDR3, the DNA is TGTGCCAGCAGTTACGCAGGGTCTCGAAATCAGCCCCAGCATTTT.

The chain combines TRBV19 with TRBJ1-1; the match to TRBD1 covers 8 bases. V trimming: 3 bases; J trimming: 0 bases; junction bases outside the gene matches: 3. Germline V gene lookup returns CDR1 LNHDA and CDR2 SQIVND (reference sequence). This CDR3 is built from 15 residues. CDR3 DNA: TGTGCCAGTAGTATCGAGACAGGGGTGAACACTGAAGCTTTCTTT. Translating it yields CASSIETGVNTEAFF.